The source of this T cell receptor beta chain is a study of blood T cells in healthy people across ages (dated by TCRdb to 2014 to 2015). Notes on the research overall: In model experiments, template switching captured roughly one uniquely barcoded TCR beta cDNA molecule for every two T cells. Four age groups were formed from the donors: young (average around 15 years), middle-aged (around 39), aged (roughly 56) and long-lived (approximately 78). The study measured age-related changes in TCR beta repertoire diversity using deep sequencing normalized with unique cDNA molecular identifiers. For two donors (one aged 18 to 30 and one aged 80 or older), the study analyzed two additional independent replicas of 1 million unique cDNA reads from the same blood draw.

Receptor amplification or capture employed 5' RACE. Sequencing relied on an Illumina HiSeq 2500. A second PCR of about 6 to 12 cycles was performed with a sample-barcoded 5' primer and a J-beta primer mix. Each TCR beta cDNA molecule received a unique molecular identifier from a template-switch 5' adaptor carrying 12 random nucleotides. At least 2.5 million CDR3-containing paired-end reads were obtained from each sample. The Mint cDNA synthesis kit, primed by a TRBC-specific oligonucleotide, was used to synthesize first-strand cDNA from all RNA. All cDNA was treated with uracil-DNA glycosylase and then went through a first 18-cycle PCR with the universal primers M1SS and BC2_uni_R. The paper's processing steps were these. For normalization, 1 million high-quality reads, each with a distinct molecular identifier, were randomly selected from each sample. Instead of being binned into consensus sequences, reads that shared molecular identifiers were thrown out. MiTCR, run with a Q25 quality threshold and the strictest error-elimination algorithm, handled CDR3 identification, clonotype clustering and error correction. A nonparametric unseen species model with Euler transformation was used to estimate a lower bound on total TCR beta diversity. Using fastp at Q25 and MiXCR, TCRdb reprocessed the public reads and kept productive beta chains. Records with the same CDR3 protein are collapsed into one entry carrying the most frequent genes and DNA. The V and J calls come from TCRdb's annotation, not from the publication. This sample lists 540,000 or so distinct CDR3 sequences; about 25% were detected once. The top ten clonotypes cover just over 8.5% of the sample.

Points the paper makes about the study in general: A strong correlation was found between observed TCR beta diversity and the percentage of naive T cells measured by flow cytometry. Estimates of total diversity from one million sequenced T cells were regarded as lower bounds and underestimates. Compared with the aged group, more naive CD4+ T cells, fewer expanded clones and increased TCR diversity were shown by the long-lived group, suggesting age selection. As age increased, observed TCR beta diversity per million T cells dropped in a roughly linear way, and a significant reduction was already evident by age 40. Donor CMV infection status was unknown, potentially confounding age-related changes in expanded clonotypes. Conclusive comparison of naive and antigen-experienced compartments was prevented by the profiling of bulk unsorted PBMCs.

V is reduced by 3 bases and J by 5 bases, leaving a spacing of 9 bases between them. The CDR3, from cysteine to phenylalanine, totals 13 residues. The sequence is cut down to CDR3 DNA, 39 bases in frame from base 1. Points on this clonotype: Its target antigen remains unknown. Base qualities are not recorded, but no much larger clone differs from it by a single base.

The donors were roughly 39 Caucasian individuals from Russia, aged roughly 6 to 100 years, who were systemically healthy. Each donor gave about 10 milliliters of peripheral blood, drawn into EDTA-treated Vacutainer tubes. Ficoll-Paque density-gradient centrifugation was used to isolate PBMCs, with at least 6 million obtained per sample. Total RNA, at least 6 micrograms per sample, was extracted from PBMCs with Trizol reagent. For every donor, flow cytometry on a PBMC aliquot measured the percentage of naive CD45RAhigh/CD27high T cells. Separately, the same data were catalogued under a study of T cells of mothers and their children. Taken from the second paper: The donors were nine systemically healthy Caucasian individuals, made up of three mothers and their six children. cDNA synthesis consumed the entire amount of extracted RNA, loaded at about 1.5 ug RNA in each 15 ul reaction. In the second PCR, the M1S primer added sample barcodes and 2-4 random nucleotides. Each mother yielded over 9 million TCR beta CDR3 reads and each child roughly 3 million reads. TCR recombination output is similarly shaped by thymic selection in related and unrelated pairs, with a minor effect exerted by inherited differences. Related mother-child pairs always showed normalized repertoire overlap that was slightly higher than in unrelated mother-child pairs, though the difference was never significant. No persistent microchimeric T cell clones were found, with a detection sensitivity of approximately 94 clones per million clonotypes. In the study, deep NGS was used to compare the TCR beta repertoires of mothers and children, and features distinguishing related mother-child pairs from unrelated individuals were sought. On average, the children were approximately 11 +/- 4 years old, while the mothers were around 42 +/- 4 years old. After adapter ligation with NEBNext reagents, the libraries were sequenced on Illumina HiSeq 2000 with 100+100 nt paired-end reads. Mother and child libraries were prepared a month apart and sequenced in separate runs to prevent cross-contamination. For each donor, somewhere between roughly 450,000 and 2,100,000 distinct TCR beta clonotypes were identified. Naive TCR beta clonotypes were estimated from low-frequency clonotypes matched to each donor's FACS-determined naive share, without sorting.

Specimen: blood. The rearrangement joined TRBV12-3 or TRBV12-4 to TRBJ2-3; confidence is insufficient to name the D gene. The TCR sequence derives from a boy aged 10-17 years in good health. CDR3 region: CASSLDLVDTQYF. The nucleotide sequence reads TGTGCCAGCAGTTTGGATTTGGTAGATACGCAGTATTTT.